The T cell receptor (beta chain) described here comes from a study of T cell changes during pregnancy in multiple sclerosis (dated by TCRdb to the late 2010s). Regarding the study in general: The study looked at changes in the T cell repertoire across pregnancy in women with multiple sclerosis.

The library came from the immunoSEQ multiplex PCR assay. This immuneACCESS table, as held by TCRdb, lists in-frame sequences with V and J called but not all clones. Of the missing ones, under half trace to an unresolved V gene in checked studies; the others have no known cause. The sample contains tens of thousands of clones, roughly 91% of them found a single time. 1.5% to 2% of the sample lies in the top ten. For this clone: Its antigen target is currently unknown. Base qualities are not at hand, and no much larger clone is one base apart.

CDR1 and CDR2 are drawn from the germline V gene: KGHSH, LQKENI. The CDR3 has 15 amino acids, counting the end cysteine and phenylalanine. Solely the CDR3 DNA is kept, with 45 bases framed from the first base. Deletion took 3 bases off V and 3 bases off J, with a span of 12 bases between the germline ends. This sequence originates from a female donor in good health, enrolled as a control in a pregnancy study. The chain is made from TRBV18 and TRBJ1-5, with the D segment identity uncertain. The input for sequencing was peripheral blood, taken after pregnancy. Read as DNA, the sequence is TGTGCCAGCTCACCTGAGAAGTTTGACAATCAGCCCCAGCATTTT. The translation is CASSPEKFDNQPQHF. This CDR3, with the reference TRBV18 and TRBJ1-5 proteins standing in past its ends, gives the full variable domain NAGVMQNPRHLVRRRGQEARLRCSPMKGHSHVYWYRQLPEEGLKFMVYLQKENIIDESGMPKERFSAEFPKEGPSILRIQQVVRGDSAAYFCASSPEKFDNQPQHFGDGTRLSIL.